A single T cell receptor (beta chain) is shown here with its context. Its antigen is currently unknown. This entry belongs to a study of glioma-infiltrating T cells after dendritic cell vaccination. General study results and limits: Complete blood and tumor specimen sets were limited to few patients.

Selection required adequate fresh-frozen tumor tissue plus more than two years' survival data. Libraries were prepared by immunoSEQ multiplex PCR; TCRdb keeps only in-frame clonotypes and omits some of them. The data contain roughly 96,000 clones, 70% to 80% of them singletons. The sample was blood, taken before dendritic cell vaccination. This sequence originates from a human donor with glioblastoma.

As DNA, the CDR3 is TGCGCCAGCAGCCAAGAATCGACAGGGGGAAAACTGTTTTTT. This sequence encodes CASSQESTGGKLFF. V usage is TRBV4-1 and J usage is TRBJ1-4; TRBD1 aligns across 9 bases. Per the germline V gene, CDR1 is MGHRA and CDR2 is YSYEKL. V was clipped by 0 bases and J by 10 bases; unmatched bases: 3. The CDR3 runs 14 residues.